The 28 T cell receptor beta chains reported below all come from one sample, sequenced in a study of beta chain features in type 1 diabetes. Investigators reverse transcribed all isolated RNA, so they sequenced expressed TCRB transcripts. Assay used: immunoSEQ multiplex PCR; TCRdb lists only in-frame clones, some missing. This sample carries around 140,000 clones, approximately 10% of them seen once, and the ten largest clones take over 0.6%. Study findings and constraints: Among all four CD4+ subsets, Type 1 diabetes patients had TCRB CDR3s that were moderately but significantly shorter.

These receptors' targets are unknown. The source material was central memory CD4+ T cells from blood. The receptors were sampled from a man younger than 45 with type 1 diabetes.

This clone was detected only a few times. The rearrangement uses TRBV28 and TRBJ2-2, with TRBD1 matching 11 bases. The trim removed 7 bases at V and 5 bases at J, leaving 6 bases unmatched. This CDR3 is 15 amino acids long. Germline CDR1 MDHEN, CDR2 SYDVKM. The CDR3 sequence is CASIPGTGGTGELFF. The DNA for the CDR3 is TGTGCCAGCATCCCCGGGACAGGGGGAACCGGGGAGCTGTTTTTT.

The CDR3 sequence is CASSSGGGADTEAFF. CDR3 DNA: TGTGCCAGCAGCTCAGGGGGTGGAGCGGACACTGAAGCTTTCTTT. This chain links TRBV7-2 with TRBJ1-1; 7 bases map to TRBD1. V trimming: 4 bases; J trimming: 3 bases; junction bases outside the gene matches: 8. Germline V lookup: CDR1 SGHTA, CDR2 FQGNSA. This CDR3 region has 15 residues.

This chain connects TRBV7-9 to TRBJ1-3; D is perhaps TRBD1 (6 bases). The ends were cut back, 3 bases at V and 6 bases at J, with 12 bases in the middle. The CDR3 has 14 residues. Germline values: CDR1 SEHNR, CDR2 FQNEAQ (reference sequence). Here the CDR3 reads CASSFVAGANTIYF. Here the CDR3 DNA reads TGTGCCAGCAGCTTCGTCGCGGGGGCAAACACCATATATTTT.

The CDR3 DNA sequence: TGTGCCAGCAGCTTCACATGGGAGCAAGAGACCCAGTACTTC. This translates into CASSFTWEQETQYF. The V gene is TRBV7-2, the J gene TRBJ2-5; possible D gene TRBD2, 5 bases. Trimming shortened V by 3 bases and J by 2 bases, and 10 bases separated the two germline ends. The CDR3 runs to 14 residues. Germline CDR1 SGHTA, CDR2 FQGNSA.

The chain couples TRBV19 to TRBJ2-5, with D possibly TRBD1 on 5 matching bases. Germline lookup yields CDR1 LNHDA and CDR2 SQIVND (reference sequence). V was cut by 5 bases and J by 4 bases, with 11 bases left in between. The CDR3 is 13 residues long. In DNA form, the CDR3 reads TGTGCCAGTAGTTCCCAGGGCCGAGAGACCCAGTACTTC. Protein: CASSSQGRETQYF.

The rearrangement links TRBV5-4 to TRBJ1-1; perhaps TRBD1 as D (5 bases). The V and J ends lost 4 bases and 0 bases respectively, with 13 bases between them. The CDR3 contains 15 residues. Germline V gene lookup returns CDR1 SGHNT and CDR2 YYREEE (reference sequence). The CDR3 region is CASSPWGLVNTEAFF. The CDR3 region has the DNA TGTGCCAGCAGCCCCTGGGGCTTAGTGAACACTGAAGCTTTCTTT.

This chain joins TRBV7-2 and TRBJ1-6, with D perhaps TRBD1 (6 bases). The V end lost 4 bases, the J end lost 6 bases, and 13 bases lay between the germline ends. CDR1 and CDR2 (germline): SGHTA, FQGNSA. The CDR3 contains 15 residues. CDR3 residues: CASSSRTDFNSPLHF. CDR3 nucleotides: TGTGCCAGCAGCTCCCGGACAGACTTTAATTCACCCCTCCACTTT. Variable domain in full (rest from reference TRBV7-2 and TRBJ1-6): GAGVSQSPSNKVTEKGKDVELRCDPISGHTALYWYRQSLGQGLEFLIYFQGNSAPDKSGLPSDRFSAERTGGSVSTLTIQRTQQEDSAVYLCASSSRTDFNSPLHFGNGTRLTVT.

In this sample, this clone turned up many times. This chain uses TRBV29-1 with TRBJ1-1, with no clear D. The CDR3 runs 11 residues. Germline V gene lookup returns CDR1 SQVTM and CDR2 ANQGSEA. The V end lost 3 bases, the J end lost 8 bases, and 10 bases lay between the germline ends. DNA for the CDR3: TGCAGCGTTGAGCGAGGAAGGGAAGCTTTCTTT. This gives the protein CSVERGREAFF.

There are many counts of this clone. The CDR3 sequence is CSVSKGTGEPQHF. The CDR3 bases are TGCAGCGTTTCTAAGGGCACGGGGGAGCCCCAGCATTTT. This chain uses TRBV29-1 with TRBJ1-5, with D maybe TRBD1 (5 bases). Germline V gives CDR1 SQVTM, CDR2 ANQGSEA. The CDR3 spans 13 residues. Trimming pared 5 bases from V and 8 bases from J, leaving 16 bases between.

The sample holds a few counts of this clone. The V gene is TRBV29-1, the J gene TRBJ2-7; a weak D match, TRBD1 (6 bases). Between the trimmed V and J ends, which lost 7 bases and 3 bases, there was a span of 19 bases. This CDR3 region has 14 residues. The germline gives CDR1 SQVTM, CDR2 ANQGSEA. CDR3 residues: CSAAGTPPLYEQYF. The CDR3 nucleotides are TGCAGCGCTGCCGGGACACCTCCTCTCTACGAGCAGTACTTC.

The chain is built from TRBV7-2 and TRBJ2-3, with D possibly being TRBD1 (6 bases). CDR1 is SGHTA, CDR2 FQGNSA, per germline. This CDR3 has 15 amino acids. Deletions cut 5 bases from V and 4 bases from J, with 16 bases between. The CDR3: CASSPRRGGSDTQYF. DNA of the CDR3: TGTGCCAGCAGCCCCCGAAGAGGGGGATCAGATACGCAGTATTTT.

The gene calls are TRBV5-1 and TRBJ2-1, with TRBD2 matching 14 bases. The junction had 0 bases not matched to a gene; V was cut back by 5 bases and J by 5 bases. The germline CDR1 and CDR2 sequences are SGHRS and YFSETQ. The CDR3 covers 14 residues. The CDR3 loop reads CASRGLAGDNEQFF. The CDR3 DNA follows: TGCGCCAGCAGGGGACTAGCGGGGGACAATGAGCAGTTCTTC.

This chain links TRBV29-1 with TRBJ1-2; tentatively, D is TRBD1 (5 bases). The CDR3 runs to 13 residues. CDR1 SQVTM and CDR2 ANQGSEA come from the germline V gene. The V end was cut by 7 bases, the J end by 6 bases, with 18 bases between. CDR3 residues: CSANDEGDHGYTF. The CDR3 DNA reads TGCAGCGCAAATGACGAAGGGGATCATGGCTACACCTTC.

This clone was detected many times. The chain recombines TRBV4-2 with TRBJ2-2; 11 nucleotides match TRBD1. Per the germline V gene, CDR1 is LGHNA and CDR2 is YNFKEQ. Trimming removed 4 bases from V and 7 bases from J; junction bases left unmatched: 5. The CDR3 is 15 residues long. CDR3 nucleotides: TGTGCCAGCAGCCCCCGGGACAGGGGGGTCGGGGAGCTGTTTTTT. Amino acid sequence: CASSPRDRGVGELFF.

The chain joins TRBV5-1 to TRBJ1-5; possibly TRBD1 for D (6 bases). Germline V gene lookup returns CDR1 SGHRS and CDR2 YFSETQ. This CDR3 is 15 amino acids long. Trimming shortened V by 5 bases and J by 6 bases, and 18 bases separated the two germline ends. CDR3 DNA sequence: TGCGCCAGCAGTGTGGAAGGGGGAGAGGGTCAGCCCCAGCATTTT. It yields the protein CASSVEGGEGQPQHF.

The rearrangement joins TRBV5-1 to TRBJ2-1, with 9 bases identical to TRBD2. Trimming removed 2 bases from V and 10 bases from J; junction bases left unmatched: 10. Germline assignment: CDR1 SGHRS and CDR2 YFSETQ. The CDR3 runs 15 residues. The CDR3 here is CASSFLGTSLGEQFF. In nucleotides, the CDR3 is TGCGCCAGCAGCTTCCTAGGGACTAGCTTGGGAGAGCAGTTCTTC. The variable domain in full, completed from reference TRBV5-1 and TRBJ2-1, reads KAGVTQTPRYLIKTRGQQVTLSCSPISGHRSVSWYQQTPGQGLQFLFEYFSETQRNKGNFPGRFSGRQFSNSRSEMNVSTLELGDSALYLCASSFLGTSLGEQFFGPGTRLTVL.

As to this clone: At the DNA level, this CDR3 is encoded by other sequences in the same sample as well. V usage is TRBV7-2 and J usage is TRBJ2-5; D not resolved. The germline CDR1 and CDR2 sequences are SGHTA and FQGNSA. Trimming cost V 5 bases and J 3 bases, with 7 bases left between them. The CDR3 covers 12 residues. CDR3 amino acids: CASSPQKETQYF. DNA for the CDR3: TGTGCCAGCAGCCCCCAGAAAGAGACCCAGTACTTC.

In this sample, this clone turned up a few times. This chain uses TRBV6-5 with TRBJ2-5; D is possibly TRBD1 (5 bases). The V gene's germline CDR1 is MNHEY and CDR2 SVGAGI. V lost 4 bases to trimming and J lost 0 bases, with 12 bases between them. The CDR3 has 15 residues. CDR3 DNA: TGTGCCAGCAGTTCGCCGGACACCTACCAAGAGACCCAGTACTTC. This encodes CASSSPDTYQETQYF.

The CDR3 bases are TGTGCCAGCAGCGCTTCAGGGGGCAAAAATAATTCACCCCTCCACTTT. As protein: CASSASGGKNNSPLHF. The chain uses TRBV9 and TRBJ1-6; 8 bases agree with TRBD1. CDR3 length: 16 amino acids. V dropped 3 bases and J dropped 5; count of bases not matched to a gene: 7. The germline gives CDR1 SGDLS, CDR2 YYNGEE.

This clone was detected only a few times. The chain links TRBV7-9 to TRBJ2-6; a possible D gene is TRBD1 (6 bases). V dropped 4 bases and J dropped 2 bases, with 12 bases sitting between them. Germline values: CDR1 SEHNR, CDR2 FQNEAQ (reference sequence). The CDR3 totals 16 residues. CDR3 residues: CASSSPTGTGANVLTF. The CDR3 bases are TGTGCCAGCAGCTCCCCCACAGGGACTGGGGCCAACGTCCTGACTTTC.

V gene TRBV11-2 combines with J gene TRBJ1-6; possible D gene TRBD1, 5 bases. The CDR3 runs to 17 residues. The V gene lost 1 base and the J gene lost 0 bases, with 10 bases spanning the gap. CDR1 and CDR2 from the germline V gene are SGHAT and FQNNGV. CDR3 nucleotide sequence: TGTGCCAGCAGCTTAGCAGGGTCGAGCTCCTATAATTCACCCCTCCACTTT. Protein sequence: CASSLAGSSSYNSPLHF.

This clone came up a few times. This rearrangement joins TRBV18 to TRBJ2-5, with D perhaps matching TRBD1 (5 bases). Germline assignment: CDR1 KGHSH and CDR2 LQKENI. V was pared by 0 bases and J by 4 bases, with 9 bases between. The CDR3 runs 14 residues. CDR3 loop: CASSPPARAETQYF. CDR3 coding DNA: TGTGCCAGCTCACCACCGGCCAGGGCAGAGACCCAGTACTTC.

The chain recombines TRBV28 with TRBJ2-7, with 7 bases aligning to TRBD1. Germline V gene data show CDR1 as MDHEN and CDR2 as SYDVKM. With V trimmed by 3 bases and J by 0 bases, 5 bases remained unmatched. The CDR3 consists of 15 residues. As DNA, the CDR3 is TGTGCCAGCAGTTTTAAGACAGGGATCTCCTACGAGCAGTACTTC. Translation gives CASSFKTGISYEQYF.

The chain uses TRBV4-3 and TRBJ2-2, with a weak D call TRBD2 (6 bases). V lost 4 bases to trimming and J lost 0 bases, with 18 bases between them. From germline, CDR1 is LGHNA and CDR2 YSLEER. CDR3 length: 18 residues. For the CDR3, the DNA is TGCGCCAGCAGCCCCTGGGACGGGAGAGCTACGAACACCGGGGAGCTGTTTTTT. Translated: CASSPWDGRATNTGELFF.

The rearrangement links TRBV6-5 to TRBJ2-7, with 8 positions matching TRBD1. The germline V gene encodes CDR1 MNHEY and CDR2 SVGAGI. The CDR3 is made up of 16 amino acids. Germline trimming cut 4 bases from V and 4 bases from J; bases unmatched to any gene: 12. This CDR3 reads CASSSYGGQGAYEQYF. The CDR3 DNA reads TGTGCCAGCAGTTCGTACGGCGGGCAGGGGGCTTACGAGCAGTACTTC.

The V and J genes are TRBV5-1 and TRBJ2-4, with D possibly being TRBD2 (7 bases). The CDR3 is 16 amino acids. The germline CDR1 and CDR2 sequences are SGHRS and YFSETQ. Trimming shortened V by 2 bases and J by 1 base, and 13 bases separated the two germline ends. The DNA of the CDR3 is TGCGCCAGCAGCTTCGGGGGGCCGGAGGCCAAAAACATTCAGTACTTC. Protein sequence: CASSFGGPEAKNIQYF.

Concerning this clone itself: Germline and junction disagree at one end, which may indicate a read error. The rearrangement joins TRBV28 to TRBJ2-1, with TRBD2 matching 10 bases. Germline V CDR1 and CDR2: MDHEN, SYDVKM. This CDR3 has 14 amino acids. In DNA form, the CDR3 reads TGTGCCAGCAGCGACTTGAACAGCGGGGGGGACGGGCTCTTC. Translated: CASSDLNSGGDGLF.

This clone has more than one count but fewer than ten. The chain carries TRBV4-2 and TRBJ1-5; no reliable D call. The V gene lost 6 bases and the J gene lost 5 bases, with 11 bases spanning the gap. CDR3 length: 13 residues. CDR1 and CDR2 (germline): LGHNA, YNFKEQ. The CDR3 DNA reads as TGTGCCAGCAGTCGAGACTATGATCAGCCCCAGCATTTT. This translates into CASSRDYDQPQHF.